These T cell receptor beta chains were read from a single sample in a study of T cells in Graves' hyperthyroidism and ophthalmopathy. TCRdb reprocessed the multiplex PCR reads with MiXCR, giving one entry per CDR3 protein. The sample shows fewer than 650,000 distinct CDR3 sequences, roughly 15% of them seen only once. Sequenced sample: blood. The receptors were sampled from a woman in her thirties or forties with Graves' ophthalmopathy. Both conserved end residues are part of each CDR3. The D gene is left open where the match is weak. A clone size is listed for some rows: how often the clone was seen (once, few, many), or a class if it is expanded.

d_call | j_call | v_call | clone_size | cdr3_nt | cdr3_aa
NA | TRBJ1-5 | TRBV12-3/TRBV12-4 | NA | TGTGCCAGCAACCGGGAGCGGCAGCCCCAGCATTTT | CASNRERQPQHF
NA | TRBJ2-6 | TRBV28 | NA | TGTGCCAGCAAACCTTCGGGAGCCCTGAGGCGTGGGGCCAACGTCCTGACTTTC | CASKPSGALRRGANVLTF
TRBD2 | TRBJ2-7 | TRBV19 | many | TGTGCCAGTAGCCCGACCGGGACTAGCTTTTACGAGCAGTACTTC | CASSPTGTSFYEQYF
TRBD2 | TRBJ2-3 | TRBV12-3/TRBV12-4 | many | TGTGCCAGCAGTTCTACGACTAGCGGGTGGGCAGATACGCAGTATTTT | CASSSTTSGWADTQYF
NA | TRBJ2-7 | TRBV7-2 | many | TGTGCCAGCAGTCGTAACTACCATTTCGAGCAGTACTTC | CASSRNYHFEQYF
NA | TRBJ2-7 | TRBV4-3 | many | TGCGCCAGCAGCCAAGAAAGCGGCCCCCGCGAGCAGTACTTC | CASSQESGPREQYF
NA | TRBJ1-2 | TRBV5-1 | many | TGCGCCAGCAGCCTAGGCCTGGACTACACCTTC | CASSLGLDYTF
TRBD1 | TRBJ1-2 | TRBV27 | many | TGTGCCAGCAGTTTATCAGAGGACAGGGGATGGGTTGATGGCTACACCTTC | CASSLSEDRGWVDGYTF
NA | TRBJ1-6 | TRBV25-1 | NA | TGTGCCAGCAGTGCCTTACTCAGCTCCTATAATTCACCCCTCCACTTT | CASSALLSSYNSPLHF
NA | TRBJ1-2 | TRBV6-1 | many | TGTGCCAGCTCCAGGACAGCTTTATATGGCTACACCTTC | CASSRTALYGYTF
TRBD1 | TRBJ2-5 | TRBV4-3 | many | TGCGCCAGCAGCCATCAGCAGGGGGCGGGGGAGACCCAGTACTTC | CASSHQQGAGETQYF
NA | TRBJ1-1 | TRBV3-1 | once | TGTACCAGCAGCCAACCTGACAGGAACACTGAAGCTTTCTTT | CTSSQPDRNTEAFF
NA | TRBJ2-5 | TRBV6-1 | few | TGTGCCAGCAGTCCCGACATCCTGGAGACCCAGTACTTC | CASSPDILETQYF
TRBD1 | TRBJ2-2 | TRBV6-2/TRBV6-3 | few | TGTGCCAGCAGTTACGCGGGACAGGGTGAACCCGGGGAGCTGTTTTTT | CASSYAGQGEPGELFF
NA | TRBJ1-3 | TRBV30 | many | TGTGCCTGGAGCACAGTCCCTAACTCTGGAAACACCATATATTTT | CAWSTVPNSGNTIYF
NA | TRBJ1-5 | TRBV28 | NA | TGTGCCAGCAGTGCACACCCTGGGCCCCAGCATTTT | CASSAHPGPQHF
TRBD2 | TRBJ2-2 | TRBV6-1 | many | TGTGCCAGCGCGGGACTAGCGGGAGGGCCCGGCGGGGAGCTGTTTTTT | CASAGLAGGPGGELFF
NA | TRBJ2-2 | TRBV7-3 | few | TGTGCCAGCAGCGCCGATCCCGTCGGGGAGCTGTTTTTT | CASSADPVGELFF
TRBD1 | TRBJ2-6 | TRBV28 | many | TGTGCCAGCAGTTCCCTCCGGGACAGGGTTAGCTCTGGGGCCAACGTCCTGACTTTC | CASSSLRDRVSSGANVLTF
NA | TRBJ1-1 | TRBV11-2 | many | TGTGCCAGCAGCTTAGGACCTTGGGCAGGCAACTTGAACACTGAAGCTTTCTTT | CASSLGPWAGNLNTEAFF
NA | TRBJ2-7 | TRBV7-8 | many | TGTGCCAGCAGCTCCCGGGTTTTACAGCCGTCCTACGAGCAGTACTTC | CASSSRVLQPSYEQYF
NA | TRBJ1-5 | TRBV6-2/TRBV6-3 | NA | TGTGCCAGCAGTGCGACCGCAGGGGCCACACAGCATTTT | CASSATAGATQHF
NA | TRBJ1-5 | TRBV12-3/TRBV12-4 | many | TGTGCCAGCAGTCTTACAGGGCAGCCCCAGCATTTT | CASSLTGQPQHF
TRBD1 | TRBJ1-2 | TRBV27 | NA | TGTGCCAGCAGCACAGGGGGTAATGGCTACACCTTC | CASSTGGNGYTF
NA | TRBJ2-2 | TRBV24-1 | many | TGTGCCACCTTAGCGCCCAACACCGGGGAGCTGTTTTTT | CATLAPNTGELFF
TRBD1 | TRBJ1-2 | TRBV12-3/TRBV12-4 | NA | TGTGCCAGCAGGACAGGGCTTGGCTACACCTTC | CASRTGLGYTF
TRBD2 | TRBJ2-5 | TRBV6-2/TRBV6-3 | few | TGTGCCAGCCGCCGACTAGCGGGAGACGGAACCCAGTACTTC | CASRRLAGDGTQYF
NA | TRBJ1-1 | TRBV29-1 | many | TGCAGCGCCTCCTCCTATGGCGCTGAAGCTTTCTTT | CSASSYGAEAFF
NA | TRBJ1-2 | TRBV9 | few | TGTGCCAGCAGCGTGTGGAGGACAGATGGCTATGGCTACACCTTC | CASSVWRTDGYGYTF
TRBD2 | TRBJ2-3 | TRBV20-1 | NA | TGCAGTGCTAGCGTCCAGCTCCGGACTAGCGGGATATATACGCAGTATTTT | CSASVQLRTSGIYTQYF
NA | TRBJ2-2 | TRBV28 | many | TGTGCCAGCAAGGGACATCTAGGCGGGGAGCTGTTTTTT | CASKGHLGGELFF
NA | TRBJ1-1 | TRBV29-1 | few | TGCAGCGTTCGGACCGAGGGGGACACTGAAGCTTTCTTT | CSVRTEGDTEAFF
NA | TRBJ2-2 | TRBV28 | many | TGTGCCAGCAGTCCCCTCCTTTGGGGTGGCCGGGAGTCCGGGGAGCTGTTTTTT | CASSPLLWGGRESGELFF
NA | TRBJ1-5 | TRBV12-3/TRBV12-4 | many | TGTGCCAGCAGCTTACTACCGGGAAGCAATCAGCCCCAGCATTTT | CASSLLPGSNQPQHF
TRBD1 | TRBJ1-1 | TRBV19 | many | TGTGCCAGTATACCCCCAGGGACAGGGAACACTGAAGCTTTCTTT | CASIPPGTGNTEAFF
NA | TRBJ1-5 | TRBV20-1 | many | TGCAGTGCTACGGCAGGTCGCAATCAGCCCCAGCATTTT | CSATAGRNQPQHF
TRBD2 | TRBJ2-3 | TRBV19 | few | TGTGCCAGTAGTAAACCCGGACTAGCGGGGGTCACAGATACGCAGTATTTT | CASSKPGLAGVTDTQYF
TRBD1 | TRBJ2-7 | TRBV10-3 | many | TGTGCCATCAGTGGACCAGGACAGGTCTACGAGCAGTACTTC | CAISGPGQVYEQYF
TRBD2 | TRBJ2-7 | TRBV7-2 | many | TGTGCCAGCACCCACACCGGGGGAGGGCCCAGCGAGCAGTACTTC | CASTHTGGGPSEQYF
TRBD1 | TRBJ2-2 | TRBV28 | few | TGTGCCAGCAGTTTCCCCCCAAGGACAGGGGGGAACGGGGAGCTGTTTTTT | CASSFPPRTGGNGELFF
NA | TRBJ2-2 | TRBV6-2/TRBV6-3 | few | TGTGCCAGCACCGGGACATCTACCGGGGAGCTGTTTTTT | CASTGTSTGELFF
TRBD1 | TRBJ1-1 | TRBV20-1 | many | TGCAGTGCTCTTAAAGGACAGGTGAGCACTGAAGCTTTCTTT | CSALKGQVSTEAFF
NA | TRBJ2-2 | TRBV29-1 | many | TGCAGCGTTGTTCCGTCGAACACCGGGGAGCTGTTTTTT | CSVVPSNTGELFF
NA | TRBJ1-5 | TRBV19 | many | TGTGCCAGTAGTGACAGGTATAGCAATCAGCCCCAGCATTTT | CASSDRYSNQPQHF